A selection of T cell receptor beta chains follows, all from one sample in a study of blood T cell repertoires in COVID-19. Clones were read by immunoSEQ multiplex PCR, and TCRdb kept only the in-frame ones, dropping some. The sample records approximately 210,000 clones, roughly four fifths being singletons. The sequenced material came from peripheral blood. Every receptor here comes from a woman in her forties with acute or convalescent COVID-19. The CDR3 runs from the conserved cysteine through the conserved F or W. The order of the fields is V gene, D gene, clone size, J gene, CDR3 DNA, CDR3 protein. D genes are given only for firm matches. Some rows have no size entry. The others give once, few or many, or a class for an expanded clone.

TRBV6-5	.	.	TRBJ2-7	TGTGCCGCCCGGGACTTGGGACTCTACGAGCAGTACTTC	CAARDLGLYEQYF
TRBV10-2	.	once	TRBJ1-2	TGCGCCAGCAGAGGGGCTACTAACTATGGCTACACCTTC	CASRGATNYGYTF
TRBV29-1	.	.	TRBJ2-5	TGCAGCGTTGAAGGTCTCCAAGAGACCCAGTACTTC	CSVEGLQETQYF
TRBV7-3	TRBD2	.	TRBJ2-1	TGTGCCAGCAGCTCGGGGACTATGGAACAGTTCTTC	CASSSGTMEQFF
TRBV7-8	.	.	TRBJ1-1	TGTGCCAGCAGCCAGGGTTCCGGGGGCACTGAAGCTTTCTTT	CASSQGSGGTEAFF
TRBV13	.	.	TRBJ2-5	.	CASSFGTGTSHF
TRBV11-2	.	.	TRBJ1-5	TGTGCCAGCAGCTTCGGCCGGGCCGGGGATCAGCCCCAGCATTTT	CASSFGRAGDQPQHF
TRBV27	TRBD2	few	TRBJ2-7	TGTGCCAGCAGTTTAGGCGGGGGGGCGAGGGTGCAGTACTTC	CASSLGGGARVQYF
TRBV10-3	TRBD1	few	TRBJ2-7	TGTGCCATCAGCCCCGGGACAGTTAACTACGAGCAGTACTTC	CAISPGTVNYEQYF
TRBV5-5	.	.	TRBJ2-4	TGTGCCAGCAGCCCTACCACCCTCCTGGGGATTGGGAGGAGTGGGTACTTC	CASSPTTLLGIGRSGYF
TRBV24-1	TRBD1	.	TRBJ2-1	TGTGCCACCAGTGGACAGCCGGGACAGGGGGCTTTCTCTCAGTTCTTC	CATSGQPGQGAFSQFF
TRBV29-1	.	.	TRBJ1-2	TGCAGCGTTGAATTGGGACAATGGTATGGCTACACCTTC	CSVELGQWYGYTF
TRBV6-6	TRBD1	.	TRBJ1-2	TGTGCCAGCAGTACAGACAGGGTTGACACCTTC	CASSTDRVDTF
TRBV2	.	.	TRBJ1-4	TGTGCCAGCAGCCGACTTATTGGACAGACTAATGAAAAACTGTTTTTT	CASSRLIGQTNEKLFF
TRBV6-6	.	.	TRBJ1-1	TGTGCCAGCAGTTACGCCGGGGGCACTGAAGCTTTCTTT	CASSYAGGTEAFF
TRBV27	.	.	TRBJ2-1	TGTGCCAGCAGTTTAGTGGGGGGAGGTGAGCAGTTCTTC	CASSLVGGGEQFF
TRBV4-1	TRBD2	.	TRBJ2-3	TGCGCCAGCAGCCAAGTAATAAGCGGGGGGAGCACAGATACGCAGTATTTT	CASSQVISGGSTDTQYF
TRBV27	.	.	TRBJ1-1	TGTGCCACACAGGGCAGGGTATCTGAAGCTTTCTTT	CATQGRVSEAFF
TRBV5-1	.	.	TRBJ1-1	TGCGCCAGCAGCTTAACTATAGGAACCCACACTGAAGCTTTCTTT	CASSLTIGTHTEAFF
TRBV19	.	.	TRBJ2-2	TGTGCCAGTAGTATAGCCTGGGACTTTAGCGGGGAGCTGTTTTTT	CASSIAWDFSGELFF
TRBV5-1	TRBD2	few	TRBJ2-1	TGCGCCAGCAGCTTCCCCCCCAGCGGGGGGATCAGTGGCGGGAATGAGCAGTTCTTC	CASSFPPSGGISGGNEQFF
TRBV15	TRBD2	.	TRBJ2-5	TGTGCCACCAGCAGAGTCTTCTTTCCTGGGCTAGCGGGAGGCTCTCGGACCCAGTACTTC	CATSRVFFPGLAGGSRTQYF
TRBV4-2	.	.	TRBJ1-2	TGTGCCAGCAGCCATTTCCTTGGGGGGAACTATGGCTACACCTTC	CASSHFLGGNYGYTF
TRBV9	.	.	TRBJ2-6	TGTGCCAGCAGCGTAGAACCAGGGTCCTCTGGGGCCAACGTCCTGACTTTC	CASSVEPGSSGANVLTF
TRBV30	TRBD2	many	TRBJ2-7	TGTGCCTGGAGTCTGGGACTAGCGGGAGGGCCCCACGAGCAGTACTTC	CAWSLGLAGGPHEQYF
TRBV5-1	.	.	TRBJ2-4	TGCGCCAGCAGCGCGGGGCGGGAAGCCAAAAACATTCAGTACTTC	CASSAGREAKNIQYF
TRBV6-5	TRBD1	few	TRBJ2-7	TGTGCCAGCAGTAGCCAAGGGACAGGGGTTTCATGGCAGTACTTC	CASSSQGTGVSWQYF
TRBV5-6	TRBD1	.	TRBJ1-6	TGTGCCAGCAGCCAAAGAGCCGGGACAGAAAATTCACCCCTCCACTTT	CASSQRAGTENSPLHF
TRBV6-1	.	.	TRBJ1-5	TGTGCCAGCACAGTACAGCCATATAGCAATCAGCCCCAGCATTTT	CASTVQPYSNQPQHF
TRBV24-1	TRBD2	.	TRBJ2-1	TGTGCCACCAGTGATTTAAGCGGGAGGGCCGGGGATGAGCAGTTCTTC	CATSDLSGRAGDEQFF
TRBV19	.	.	TRBJ1-1	TGTGCCAGTTCCCTTCAGGGGATGAACACTGAAGCTTTCTTT	CASSLQGMNTEAFF
TRBV24-1	TRBD2	.	TRBJ2-7	TGTGCCACCAGTGATGGGAGCGGGGGTTACGAGCAGTACTTC	CATSDGSGGYEQYF
TRBV5-6	.	.	TRBJ1-4	TGTGCCAGCAGCTTGACAACAACTAATGAAAAACTGTTTTTT	CASSLTTTNEKLFF
TRBV5-1	TRBD2	.	TRBJ2-2	TGCGCCAGCAGCTTGGACGGCGGGGGGCGCACCGGGGAGCTGTTTTTT	CASSLDGGGRTGELFF
TRBV2	TRBD1	.	TRBJ2-7	TGTGCCAGCTGGGACAGGGTGAGCTCCTACGAGCAGTACTTC	CASWDRVSSYEQYF
TRBV13	TRBD1	.	TRBJ2-5	TGTGCCAGCAGCTTAGGGGACAGGGGGATAGTAGAGACCCAGTACTTC	CASSLGDRGIVETQYF
TRBV24-1	TRBD2	.	TRBJ2-1	TGTGCCACCAGTGACCCAACTAGCGGGAGCCCTAGGGAGCAGTTCTTC	CATSDPTSGSPREQFF
TRBV5-6	.	.	TRBJ1-6	TGTGCCAGCAGCCTCAGGAGGGATTCACCCCTCCACTTT	CASSLRRDSPLHF